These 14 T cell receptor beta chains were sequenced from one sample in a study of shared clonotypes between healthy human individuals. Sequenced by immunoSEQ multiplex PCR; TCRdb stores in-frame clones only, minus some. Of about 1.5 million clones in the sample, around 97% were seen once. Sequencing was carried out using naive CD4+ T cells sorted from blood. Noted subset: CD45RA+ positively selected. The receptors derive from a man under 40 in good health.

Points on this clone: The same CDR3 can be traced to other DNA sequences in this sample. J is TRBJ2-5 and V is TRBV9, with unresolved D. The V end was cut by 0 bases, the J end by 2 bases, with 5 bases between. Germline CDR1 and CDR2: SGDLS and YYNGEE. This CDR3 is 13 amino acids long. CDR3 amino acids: CASSVGPQETQYF. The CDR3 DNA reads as TGTGCCAGCAGCGTAGGCCCGCAAGAGACCCAGTACTTC.

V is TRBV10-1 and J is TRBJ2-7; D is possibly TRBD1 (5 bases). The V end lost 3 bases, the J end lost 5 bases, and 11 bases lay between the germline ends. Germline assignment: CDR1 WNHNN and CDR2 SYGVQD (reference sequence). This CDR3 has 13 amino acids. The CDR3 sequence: CASSEGAEDEQYF. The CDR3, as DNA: TGCGCCAGCAGTGAAGGGGCTGAGGACGAGCAGTACTTC.

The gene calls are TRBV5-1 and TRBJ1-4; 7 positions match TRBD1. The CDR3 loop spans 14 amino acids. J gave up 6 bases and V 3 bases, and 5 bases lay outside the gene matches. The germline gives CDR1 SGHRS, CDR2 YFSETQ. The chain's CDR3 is CASSSTGTHEKLFF. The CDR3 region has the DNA TGCGCCAGCAGCTCGACAGGGACTCATGAAAAACTGTTTTTT.

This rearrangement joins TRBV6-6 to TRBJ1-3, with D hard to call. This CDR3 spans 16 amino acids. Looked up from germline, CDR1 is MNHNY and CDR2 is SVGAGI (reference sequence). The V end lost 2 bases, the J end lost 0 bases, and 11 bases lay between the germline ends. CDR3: CASSYRPASSGNTIYF. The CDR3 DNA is TGTGCCAGCAGTTACCGTCCGGCAAGCTCTGGAAACACCATATATTTT.

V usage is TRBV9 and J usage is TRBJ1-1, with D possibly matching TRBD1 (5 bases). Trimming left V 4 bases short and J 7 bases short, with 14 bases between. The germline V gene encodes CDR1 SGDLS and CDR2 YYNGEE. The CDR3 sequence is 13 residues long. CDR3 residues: CASSLGPNYEAFF. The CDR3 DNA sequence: TGTGCCAGCAGCTTGGGGCCAAACTATGAAGCTTTCTTT.

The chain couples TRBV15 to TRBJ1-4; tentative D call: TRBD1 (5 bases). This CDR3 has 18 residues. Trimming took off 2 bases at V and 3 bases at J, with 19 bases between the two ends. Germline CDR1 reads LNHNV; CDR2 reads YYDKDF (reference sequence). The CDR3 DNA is TGTGCCACCAGCAGATTAAAAACACAAGGGGTGGCTAATGAAAAACTGTTTTTT. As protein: CATSRLKTQGVANEKLFF.

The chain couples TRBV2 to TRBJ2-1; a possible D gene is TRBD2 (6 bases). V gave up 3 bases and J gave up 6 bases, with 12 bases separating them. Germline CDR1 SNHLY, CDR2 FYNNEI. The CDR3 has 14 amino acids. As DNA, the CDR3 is TGTGCCAGCAGTGATGGGACTCCCCTCAATGAGCAGTTCTTC. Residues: CASSDGTPLNEQFF.

In nucleotides, the CDR3 is TGCGCCAGCAGCTTGGAAGCGATCGGCGAGGGCACTGAAGCTTTCTTT. The encoded protein is CASSLEAIGEGTEAFF. The gene calls are TRBV5-1 and TRBJ1-1; D is undetermined. Per germline, CDR1 SGHRS and CDR2 YFSETQ. The ends were cut back, 0 bases at V and 4 bases at J, with 16 bases in the middle. The CDR3 length is 16 residues.

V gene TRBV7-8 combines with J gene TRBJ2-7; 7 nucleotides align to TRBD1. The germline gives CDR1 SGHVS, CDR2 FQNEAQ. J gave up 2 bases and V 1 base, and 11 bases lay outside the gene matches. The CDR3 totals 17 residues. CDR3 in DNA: TGTGCCAGCAGCTTAGTGTACCGGGACAGCCGAACCTACGAGCAGTACTTC. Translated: CASSLVYRDSRTYEQYF.

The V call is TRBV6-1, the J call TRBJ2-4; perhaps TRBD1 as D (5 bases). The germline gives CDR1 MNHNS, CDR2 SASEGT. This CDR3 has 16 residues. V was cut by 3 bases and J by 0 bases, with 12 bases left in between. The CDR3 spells CASSDFRTIAKNIQYF. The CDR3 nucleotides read TGTGCCAGCAGTGATTTTAGGACAATAGCCAAAAACATTCAGTACTTC.

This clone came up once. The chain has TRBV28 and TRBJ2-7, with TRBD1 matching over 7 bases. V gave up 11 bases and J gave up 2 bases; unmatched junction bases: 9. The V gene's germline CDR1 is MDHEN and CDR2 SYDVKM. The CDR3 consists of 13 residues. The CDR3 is CASWDSDTYEQYF. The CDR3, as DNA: TGTGCCTCATGGGACAGCGACACCTACGAGCAGTACTTC.

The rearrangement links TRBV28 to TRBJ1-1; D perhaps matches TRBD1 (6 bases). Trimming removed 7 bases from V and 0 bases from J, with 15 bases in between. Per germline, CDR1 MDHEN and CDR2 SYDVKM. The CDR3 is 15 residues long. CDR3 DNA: TGTGCCAGCACGCGGCGGACAGCCATGAACACTGAAGCTTTCTTT. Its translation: CASTRRTAMNTEAFF.

CDR3 nucleotides: TGTGTCAGAAGCTTCCATAACAGGGACATGAACACTGAAGCTTTCTTT. Translated, it gives CVRSFHNRDMNTEAFF. The chain is built from TRBV7-5 and TRBJ1-1; the D call TRBD1 from the table was never checked on the DNA. TRBV7-5 is a pseudogene. CDR3 size: 16 residues.

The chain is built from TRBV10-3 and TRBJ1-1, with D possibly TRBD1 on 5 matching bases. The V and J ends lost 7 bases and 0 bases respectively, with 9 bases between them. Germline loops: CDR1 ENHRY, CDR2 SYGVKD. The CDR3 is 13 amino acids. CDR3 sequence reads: CAINRGVNTEAFF. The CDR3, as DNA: TGTGCCATCAATCGGGGGGTGAACACTGAAGCTTTCTTT.